A selection of T cell receptor beta chains follows, all from one sample in a study of T cells in Graves' hyperthyroidism and ophthalmopathy. TCRdb fed the multiplex PCR reads into MiXCR, producing one record per CDR3 protein. The data contain 600,000 to 750,000 distinct CDR3 sequences, around a sixth of them singletons. The sample consisted of blood. These receptors were collected from a man aged 50 or older with Graves' hyperthyroidism. The CDR3 runs from the conserved cysteine through the conserved F or W. D genes are given only for firm matches. Clone size is not always given. Where it is, it says once, few, many or a class for expanded clones.

TRBJ2-2 few TRBV3-1 TRBD1 CASSSRQGRFGELFF TGTGCCAGCAGCAGTCGACAGGGGCGGTTCGGGGAGCTGTTTTTT
TRBJ2-7 - TRBV7-2 - CASRSIPSSYEQYF TGTGCCAGCAGATCCATACCCAGTTCCTACGAGCAGTACTTC
TRBJ2-5 few TRBV2 - CASSAGTPSGGQYF TGTGCCAGCAGTGCCGGGACTCCCTCCGGAGGCCAGTACTTC
TRBJ2-3 few TRBV9 - CASSVRVESDTQYF TGTGCCAGCAGCGTAAGGGTAGAGTCAGATACGCAGTATTTT
TRBJ2-1 many TRBV2 TRBD2 CASSGGLDNEQFF TGTGCCAGCAGTGGGGGACTAGACAATGAGCAGTTCTTC
TRBJ1-4 many TRBV10-3 TRBD1 CAISGGQFRGNEKLFF TGTGCCATCAGTGGGGGACAGTTCAGGGGTAATGAAAAACTGTTTTTT
TRBJ1-6 few TRBV28 TRBD1 CASSFGTGGNSPLHF TGTGCCAGCAGTTTCGGGACAGGGGGTAATTCACCCCTCCACTTT
TRBJ1-1 - TRBV2 - CASDVGLHTEAFF TGTGCCAGCGATGTCGGGTTGCACACTGAAGCTTTCTTT
TRBJ2-3 few TRBV7-2 - CASSLGDTRDTQYF TGTGCCAGCAGCTTGGGGGACACTAGAGATACGCAGTATTTT
TRBJ1-2 many TRBV2 - CASSERGFNYGYTF TGTGCCAGCAGTGAGCGCGGGTTTAACTATGGCTACACCTTC
TRBJ2-3 - TRBV28 - CASSLLKNTDTQYF TGTGCCAGCAGTTTACTTAAGAACACAGATACGCAGTATTTT
TRBJ1-4 many TRBV20-1 - CSASPQRGFEKLFF TGCAGTGCTAGTCCCCAGAGGGGATTCGAAAAACTGTTTTTT
TRBJ2-7 few TRBV7-2 - CASSLSGASSYEQYF TGTGCCAGCAGCTTATCAGGGGCGAGCTCCTACGAGCAGTACTTC
TRBJ1-1 few TRBV7-8 - CASSLWGRGTEAFF TGTGCCAGCAGCTTATGGGGGAGGGGGACTGAAGCTTTCTTT
TRBJ2-2 - TRBV7-3 - CASSPYGTGELFF TGTGCCAGCAGCCCTTATGGTACCGGGGAGCTGTTTTTT
TRBJ1-1 many TRBV7-2 TRBD1 CASSPGTGVQNTEAFF TGTGCCAGCAGCCCCGGGACAGGGGTTCAGAACACTGAAGCTTTCTTT
TRBJ1-4 - TRBV20-1 TRBD1 CSARDDGQAGEKLFF TGCAGTGCTAGAGACGACGGACAGGCGGGAGAAAAACTGTTTTTT
TRBJ1-1 - TRBV6-5 - CASSYHGPKNTEAFF TGTGCCAGCAGTTACCACGGACCCAAGAACACTGAAGCTTTCTTT
TRBJ2-4 few TRBV28 - CASSSNRENIQYF TGTGCCAGCAGTTCCAACAGGGAAAACATTCAGTACTTC
TRBJ1-2 many TRBV12-3/TRBV12-4 - CASSLSARGYTF TGTGCCAGCAGTTTATCCGCACGAGGCTACACCTTC
TRBJ2-7 many TRBV2 - CASSETVQLPPCEQYF TGTGCCAGCAGTGAGACGGTTCAGCTCCCTCCTTGCGAGCAGTACTTC
TRBJ2-1 - TRBV5-1 TRBD1 CATGTGVDNEQFF TGCGCCACCGGGACAGGGGTTGACAATGAGCAGTTCTTC
TRBJ1-1 - TRBV20-1 - CSARVPVSDTEAFF TGCAGTGCTAGAGTTCCAGTAAGTGACACTGAAGCTTTCTTT
TRBJ1-2 many TRBV7-9 - CASSLLGGGSGYTF TGTGCCAGCAGCCTACTCGGGGGAGGGTCTGGCTACACCTTC
TRBJ2-7 few TRBV20-1 - CSARRDEQYF TGCAGTGCTAGAAGGGACGAGCAGTACTTC
TRBJ2-1 many TRBV5-6 TRBD2 CASTLLAGTYNEQFF TGTGCCAGCACTCTGCTAGCGGGAACCTACAATGAGCAGTTCTTC
TRBJ2-2 many TRBV5-1 - CASSFHQGPMDTGELFF TGCGCCAGCAGCTTTCATCAGGGGCCTATGGACACCGGGGAGCTGTTTTTT
TRBJ1-3 - TRBV11-2 - CASSPSSDSGNTIYF TGTGCCAGCAGCCCTTCCTCGGACAGCGGAAACACCATATATTTT
TRBJ2-1 - TRBV12-3/TRBV12-4 TRBD2 CASSLGEGIYNEQFF TGTGCCAGCAGTTTAGGGGAGGGCATATACAATGAGCAGTTCTTC
TRBJ2-7 many TRBV27 TRBD1 CASRDRDRGLGEQYF TGTGCCAGCAGAGACCGGGACAGGGGATTGGGCGAGCAGTACTTC
TRBJ1-1 many TRBV28 - CASSTGIWNTEAFF TGTGCCAGCAGTACAGGGATTTGGAACACTGAAGCTTTCTTT
TRBJ1-6 many TRBV11-2 TRBD1 CASSPTGRETPLHF TGTGCCAGCAGCCCGACAGGGAGGGAAACACCCCTCCACTTT
TRBJ2-7 many TRBV7-2 TRBD2 CASTTGLAGSYEQYF TGTGCCAGCACCACGGGACTAGCGGGGTCCTACGAGCAGTACTTC
TRBJ2-7 - TRBV6-1 - CASRDRRESYEQYF TGTGCCAGCAGGGACCGGAGGGAATCCTACGAGCAGTACTTC
TRBJ2-3 few TRBV7-2 - CASSLEEQRTDTQYF TGTGCCAGCAGCTTAGAGGAGCAGCGAACAGATACGCAGTATTTT
TRBJ1-1 - TRBV20-1 - CSARGDGNTEAFF TGCAGTGCTAGAGGGGACGGTAACACTGAAGCTTTCTTT
TRBJ2-7 - TRBV10-1 TRBD1 CASIAGTGDYYEQYF TGCGCCAGCATCGCCGGGACAGGTGATTACTACGAGCAGTACTTC
TRBJ2-5 - TRBV4-1 TRBD1 CASSRTGLQETQYF TGCGCCAGCAGCCGGACAGGATTACAAGAGACCCAGTACTTC
TRBJ1-2 - TRBV20-1 - CSANPGSLYGYTF TGCAGTGCCAACCCAGGCAGTCTCTATGGCTACACCTTC
TRBJ1-5 - TRBV3-1 TRBD1 CASSQAAGGYQPQHF TGTGCCAGCAGCCAAGCGGCAGGGGGTTATCAGCCCCAGCATTTT
TRBJ1-1 - TRBV27 TRBD1 CASRRTGEAFF TGTGCCAGCAGAAGGACAGGGGAAGCTTTCTTT
TRBJ1-2 many TRBV28 TRBD1 CASTSPQGAVSNYGYTF TGTGCCAGCACCTCGCCCCAGGGGGCAGTATCTAACTATGGCTACACCTTC
TRBJ1-1 - TRBV6-4 - CASSLENREGTEAFF TGTGCCAGCAGTTTAGAGAACAGGGAGGGTACTGAAGCTTTCTTT
TRBJ2-5 few TRBV20-1 - CSARGAIQETQYF TGCAGTGCTAGAGGGGCCATACAAGAGACCCAGTACTTC
TRBJ1-2 - TRBV6-1 TRBD1 CASSPRTGSRYGYTF TGTGCCAGCAGTCCCAGGACAGGGAGTCGATATGGCTACACCTTC
TRBJ2-3 many TRBV15 - CATSRVRGTADTQYF TGTGCCACCAGCAGAGTTAGGGGGACTGCCGATACGCAGTATTTT
TRBJ1-2 - TRBV18 - CASSRSRADYGYTF TGTGCCAGCTCACGGAGCAGGGCGGACTATGGCTACACCTTC
TRBJ1-2 - TRBV7-9 TRBD1 CASSYRDRDFHGYTF TGTGCCAGCAGCTATAGGGACAGGGATTTCCATGGCTACACCTTC